This TCR beta chain stems from a study of human T cells and chemical hapten exposure. Study summary: 2% DPC applied to a roughly 2 cm by roughly 2 cm arm area sensitized donors.

The sample holds a few counts of this clonotype. No antigen is known for it. Study-level results: The number of TCRs over 1 in 1000 frequency stayed unchanged after DPC.

This CDR3 region has 12 residues. Germline assignment: CDR1 MGHDK and CDR2 SYGVNS. Trimming left V 0 bases short and J 3 bases short, with 0 bases between. Time point specified: patch test 1, 2 weeks after DPC sensitization. The treatment is: therapeutic diphenylcyclopropenone sensitization with weekly scalp DPC. Participating donors were patients with alopecia, aged 18 to 70 years, considered appropriate candidates for DPC. Total RNA came from unfractionated whole blood. TCRdb re-derived calls from the RACE reads in MiXCR, one entry per CDR3 protein. The sample holds about 49,000 distinct CDR3 sequences, approximately 9.1% seen once.

This TCR came from a woman between 50 and 59 years old with alopecia areata. Some clones in this sample may be carry-over from other donors' samples. V and J are TRBV25-1 and TRBJ2-1; D is unclear. Sequencing used whole blood, obtained in connection with sensitization to the hapten diphenylcyclopropenone (DPC). For the CDR3, the DNA is TGTGCCAGCAGTGAATACTACAATGAGCAGTTCTTC. Amino acids: CASSEYYNEQFF.